A selection of T cell receptor beta chains follows, all from one sample in a study of cytomegalovirus exposure and HLA in healthy donors. Assay: immunoSEQ multiplex PCR; the TCRdb copy retains only in-frame clones and omits some. The sample carries roughly 160,000 clones, nearly 80% recorded once. Sequenced sample: PBMCs. The source is a man between 18 and 29 years old in good health and CMV-seropositive. The CDR3 runs from the conserved cysteine through the conserved F or W. D genes are given only for firm matches. Some rows have no size entry. The others give once, few or many, or a class for an expanded clone.

V gene: TRBV6-1; J gene: TRBJ1-5; clone size: -; D gene: -; CDR3 DNA: TGTGCCAGCAGTGTGGTCGGAGGGGGCAATCAGCCCCAGCATTTT; CDR3 protein: CASSVVGGGNQPQHF
V gene: TRBV5-1; J gene: TRBJ2-1; clone size: -; D gene: -; CDR3 DNA: TGCGCCAGCAGCTTGGGTTCCAGCGGATACAATGAGCAGTTCTTC; CDR3 protein: CASSLGSSGYNEQFF
V gene: TRBV11-2; J gene: TRBJ2-1; clone size: -; D gene: -; CDR3 DNA: TGTGCCAGCAGCTTAGGCGGGGCCCAGTTCTTC; CDR3 protein: CASSLGGAQFF
V gene: TRBV6-1; J gene: TRBJ2-4; clone size: -; D gene: TRBD2; CDR3 DNA: TGTGCCAGCAGTGCTGGGGGAGGGAAAAACATTCAGTACTTC; CDR3 protein: CASSAGGGKNIQYF
V gene: TRBV6-5; J gene: TRBJ1-2; clone size: -; D gene: -; CDR3 DNA: TGTGCCAGCAGTTACTCGATTAATTCCAGGGAAAATGGCTACACCTTC; CDR3 protein: CASSYSINSRENGYTF
V gene: TRBV27; J gene: TRBJ1-1; clone size: few; D gene: -; CDR3 DNA: TGTGCCCTCAAGGGGGGGTGGTTCGCTGAAGCTTTCTTT; CDR3 protein: CALKGGWFAEAFF
V gene: TRBV4-2; J gene: TRBJ1-5; clone size: -; D gene: -; CDR3 DNA: TGTGCCAGCAGCCAAGGCGGGAGGGTTAGCGGCAGGAATAATCAGCCCCAGCATTTT; CDR3 protein: CASSQGGRVSGRNNQPQHF
V gene: TRBV19; J gene: TRBJ1-5; clone size: once; D gene: TRBD1; CDR3 DNA: TGTGCCAGTAGTAGGGACAGGGCTTTGAAACAGCCCCAGCATTTT; CDR3 protein: CASSRDRALKQPQHF
V gene: TRBV5-1; J gene: TRBJ2-7; clone size: -; D gene: TRBD1; CDR3 DNA: TGCGCCAGCAGCCCCCAACCGGGACAGGGCTTCCACGAGCAGTACTTC; CDR3 protein: CASSPQPGQGFHEQYF
V gene: TRBV13; J gene: TRBJ1-3; clone size: -; D gene: -; CDR3 DNA: TGTGCCAGCAGCCGAGACAGACTGTCTGGAAACACCATATATTTT; CDR3 protein: CASSRDRLSGNTIYF
V gene: TRBV5-1; J gene: TRBJ2-2; clone size: -; D gene: TRBD1; CDR3 DNA: TGCGCCAGCACCACAGGGGATCGACGCACCGGGGAGCTGTTTTTT; CDR3 protein: CASTTGDRRTGELFF
V gene: TRBV9; J gene: TRBJ1-1; clone size: -; D gene: -; CDR3 DNA: TGTGCCAGCAGCGTAGTAGGTGTCGTGGGGGCGGGTGGCACTGAAGCTTTCTTT; CDR3 protein: CASSVVGVVGAGGTEAFF
V gene: TRBV6-5; J gene: TRBJ1-1; clone size: -; D gene: TRBD1; CDR3 DNA: TGTGCCAGCAGTTACTCAGGCAGGGGGACTGAAGCTTTCTTT; CDR3 protein: CASSYSGRGTEAFF
V gene: TRBV7-2; J gene: TRBJ2-5; clone size: -; D gene: -; CDR3 DNA: TGTGCCAGCAGCTACGGACAAACCCAGTACTTC; CDR3 protein: CASSYGQTQYF
V gene: TRBV6-1; J gene: TRBJ1-1; clone size: -; D gene: -; CDR3 DNA: TGTGCCAGCAGTCCCCGGACAGTCACTGAAGCTTTCTTT; CDR3 protein: CASSPRTVTEAFF
V gene: TRBV19; J gene: TRBJ1-5; clone size: -; D gene: -; CDR3 DNA: TGTGCCAGTAGTATAGATGAGTATAGCAATCAGCCCCAGCATTTT; CDR3 protein: CASSIDEYSNQPQHF
V gene: TRBV7-2; J gene: TRBJ2-7; clone size: -; D gene: -; CDR3 DNA: TGTGCCAGCAGCTTATGGTTTCCGGGAAACTACGAGCAGTACTTC; CDR3 protein: CASSLWFPGNYEQYF
V gene: TRBV6-1; J gene: TRBJ2-7; clone size: -; D gene: -; CDR3 DNA: TGTGCCAGCAGCCCAATGGTGGGACATCTCTACGAGCAGTACTTC; CDR3 protein: CASSPMVGHLYEQYF
V gene: TRBV6-5; J gene: TRBJ1-1; clone size: -; D gene: -; CDR3 DNA: TGTGCCAGCAGTTATTCCTCGGGGAGGAACACTGAAGCTTTCTTT; CDR3 protein: CASSYSSGRNTEAFF
V gene: TRBV11-2; J gene: TRBJ2-5; clone size: -; D gene: -; CDR3 DNA: TGTGCCAGCAGCTTAGTTGGGCAGGATCAAGAGACCCAGTACTTC; CDR3 protein: CASSLVGQDQETQYF
V gene: TRBV4-3; J gene: TRBJ2-4; clone size: -; D gene: -; CDR3 DNA: TGCGCCAGCAGCCAAGATGGGGGGGGGCCCAAAAACATTCAGTACTTC; CDR3 protein: CASSQDGGGPKNIQYF
V gene: TRBV27; J gene: TRBJ2-3; clone size: -; D gene: TRBD2; CDR3 DNA: TGTGCCACCCTTAGCGGGAGGGTGGCGGATACGCAGTATTTT; CDR3 protein: CATLSGRVADTQYF
V gene: TRBV27; J gene: TRBJ2-3; clone size: -; D gene: -; CDR3 DNA: TGTGCCAGCAGTAGCAGGGACAATACGCAGTATTTT; CDR3 protein: CASSSRDNTQYF
V gene: TRBV11-2; J gene: TRBJ1-1; clone size: -; D gene: -; CDR3 DNA: TGTGCCAGCACCTTTATTGCCCGGGGAACTGAAGCTTTCTTT; CDR3 protein: CASTFIARGTEAFF
V gene: TRBV5-1; J gene: TRBJ2-5; clone size: -; D gene: TRBD2; CDR3 DNA: TGCGCCAGCAGTTCCCAAGGGAGGGAGGAGACCCAGTACTTC; CDR3 protein: CASSSQGREETQYF
V gene: TRBV11-3; J gene: TRBJ2-1; clone size: -; D gene: -; CDR3 DNA: TGTGCCAGCAGCCCCGTGGGACAAAGCTCCTACAATGAGCAGTTCTTC; CDR3 protein: CASSPVGQSSYNEQFF
V gene: TRBV7-7; J gene: TRBJ1-1; clone size: -; D gene: -; CDR3 DNA: TGTGCCAGCAGCTTAGGAGAGGACACTGAAGCTTTCTTT; CDR3 protein: CASSLGEDTEAFF
V gene: TRBV5-4; J gene: TRBJ2-7; clone size: -; D gene: TRBD1; CDR3 DNA: TGTGCCAGCAGCCACAGGGGACCCCGTCTCTACGAGCAGTACTTC; CDR3 protein: CASSHRGPRLYEQYF
V gene: TRBV5-1; J gene: TRBJ2-5; clone size: -; D gene: TRBD2; CDR3 DNA: TGCGCCAGCAGCACCGGGACTAGCGGGGGGGCCCAGTACTTC; CDR3 protein: CASSTGTSGGAQYF